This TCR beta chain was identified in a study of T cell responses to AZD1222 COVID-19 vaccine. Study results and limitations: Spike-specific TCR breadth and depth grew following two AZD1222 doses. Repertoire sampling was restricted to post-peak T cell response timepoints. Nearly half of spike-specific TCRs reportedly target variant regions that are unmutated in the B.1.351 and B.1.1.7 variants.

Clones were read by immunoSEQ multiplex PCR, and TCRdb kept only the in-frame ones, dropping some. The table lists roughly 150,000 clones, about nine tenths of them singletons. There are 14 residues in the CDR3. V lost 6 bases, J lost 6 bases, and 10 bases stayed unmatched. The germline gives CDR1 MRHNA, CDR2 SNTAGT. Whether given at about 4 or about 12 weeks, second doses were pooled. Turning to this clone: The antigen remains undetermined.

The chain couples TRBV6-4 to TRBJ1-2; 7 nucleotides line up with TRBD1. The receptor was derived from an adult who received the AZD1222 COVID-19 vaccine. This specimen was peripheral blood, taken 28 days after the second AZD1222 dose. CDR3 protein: CASRATGNKDGYTF. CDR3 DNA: TGTGCCAGCAGGGCGACAGGGAATAAGGATGGCTACACCTTC.